Shown below are 14 T cell receptor beta chains from a single sample sequenced in a study of blood T cell repertoires in COVID-19. Assay used: immunoSEQ multiplex PCR; TCRdb lists only in-frame clones, some missing. The sample comprises 150,000 to 200,000 clones, more than 85% of which are singletons, and about 2.6% rests with the top ten. Sequenced: peripheral blood. The receptors come from a man aged 40-49 years with active or convalescent COVID-19.

The J gene is TRBJ1-2, the V gene TRBV5-1, with unresolved D. This CDR3 is built from 13 residues. V was clipped by 0 bases and J by 6 bases, with 9 bases between them. The germline CDR1 and CDR2 sequences are SGHRS and YFSETQ. The CDR3 sequence: CASSLGGPDGYTF. CDR3 coding DNA: TGCGCCAGCAGCTTGGGCGGCCCGGATGGCTACACCTTC.

The CDR3 nucleotides are TGTGCCAGCACCGGGACAGGGGGCTTTATAAATTCACCCCTCCACTTT. Residues: CASTGTGGFINSPLHF. The rearrangement links TRBV19 to TRBJ1-6; TRBD1 agrees at 12 bases. Looked up from germline, CDR1 is LNHDA and CDR2 is SQIVND (reference sequence). This CDR3 region has 16 residues. The V gene end was trimmed by 9 bases and the J gene end by 7 bases; junction bases not matched to a gene: 10. Filled out from reference TRBV19 and TRBJ1-6, the complete variable domain reads DGGITQSPKYLFRKEGQNVTLSCEQNLNHDAMYWYRQDPGQGLRLIYYSQIVNDFQKGDIAEGYSVSREKKESFPLTVTSAQKNPTAFYLCASTGTGGFINSPLHFGNGTRLTVT.

The chain joins TRBV5-1 to TRBJ2-3; a possible D gene is TRBD2 (6 bases). Germline V CDR1 and CDR2: SGHRS, YFSETQ. V was trimmed by 6 bases and J by 0 bases, leaving 17 bases between them. CDR3 length: 16 residues. Written as DNA, the CDR3 is TGCGCCAGCACGCAGGGCATGGGGGGTAGCACAGATACGCAGTATTTT. Residues: CASTQGMGGSTDTQYF.

The chain's CDR3 is CASTLFFGTGNTEAFF. CDR3 coding DNA: TGTGCCAGTACCCTTTTTTTCGGGACAGGGAACACTGAAGCTTTCTTT. The V gene is TRBV19, the J gene TRBJ1-1; TRBD1 matches at 8 bases. V lost 7 bases to trimming and J lost 1 base; unmatched junction nucleotides: 11. Germline CDR1 is LNHDA and CDR2 is SQIVND (reference sequence). The CDR3 sequence is 16 residues long.

The J gene is TRBJ2-5, the V gene TRBV5-1, with TRBD2 identical over 7 bases. Unmatched junction bases numbered 14, after V lost 4 bases and J lost 5 bases. The CDR3 is 16 residues long. The germline CDR1 and CDR2 sequences are SGHRS and YFSETQ. The CDR3 here is CASSPVTGGRLETQYF. As DNA, the CDR3 is TGCGCCAGCAGCCCCGTTACGGGGGGACGGTTGGAGACCCAGTACTTC.

The CDR3 here is CASSRQGWDQPQHF. The CDR3 DNA follows: TGTGCCAGTAGTCGACAGGGATGGGATCAGCCCCAGCATTTT. V is TRBV19 and J is TRBJ1-5, with 7 bases identical to TRBD1. V lost 5 bases, J lost 5 bases, and 6 bases stayed unmatched. CDR3 length equals 14 residues. The V gene's germline CDR1 is LNHDA and CDR2 SQIVND (reference sequence).

The J gene is TRBJ2-2, the V gene TRBV9, with TRBD1 matching 10 bases. The CDR3 has 17 residues. CDR1 and CDR2 from the germline V gene are SGDLS and YYNGEE. Trimming took 6 bases from V and 6 from J; bases not matched to a gene: 14. The CDR3 loop is CASTRRIGTGVAGELFF. CDR3 in DNA: TGTGCCAGCACCCGACGTATCGGGACAGGGGTGGCCGGGGAGCTGTTTTTT.

This chain links TRBV5-4 with TRBJ1-2, with D tentatively TRBD1 (5 bases). From germline, CDR1 is SGHNT and CDR2 YYREEE (reference sequence). With 6 bases removed from V and 5 bases from J, the gap between germline ends came to 20 bases. The CDR3 loop spans 15 amino acids. CDR3 protein: CASTPRPGGEYGYTF. Here the CDR3 DNA reads TGTGCCAGCACCCCCCGACCCGGGGGAGAGTATGGCTACACCTTC.

This sequence joins TRBV30 and TRBJ1-4; D ambiguous. The length of the CDR3 is 12 residues. The germline gives CDR1 GTSNPN, CDR2 SVGIG (reference sequence). Trimming shortened V by 2 bases and J by 8 bases, and 9 bases separated the two germline ends. CDR3 residues: CAWSLDGEKLFF. The CDR3 DNA sequence: TGTGCCTGGAGTCTAGATGGAGAAAAACTGTTTTTT.

The chain uses TRBV3-1 (or the pseudogene TRBV3-2) and TRBJ2-7; D is perhaps TRBD2 (6 bases). CDR1 is LGHDT and CDR2 is YNNKEL in the germline V gene (reference sequence). The CDR3 is 13 amino acids. V was cut by 4 bases and J by 2 bases, with 9 bases left in between. The CDR3 DNA sequence: TGTGCCAGCAGCCCGGACTATCCCTACGAGCAGTACTTC. Amino acids: CASSPDYPYEQYF.

V and J are TRBV4-2 and TRBJ2-5, with 8 nucleotides matching TRBD2. CDR3 length: 15 residues. Germline assignment: CDR1 LGHNA and CDR2 YNFKEQ. V shed 1 base, J shed 1 base, and the junction held 2 bases outside the gene matches. This CDR3 is CASSQGGGSQETQYF. For the CDR3, the DNA is TGTGCCAGCAGCCAAGGCGGGGGGTCCCAAGAGACCCAGTACTTC.

V usage is TRBV7-2 and J usage is TRBJ2-1; 7 nucleotides align to TRBD2. From germline, CDR1 is SGHTA and CDR2 FQGNSA. The CDR3 is 16 amino acids. V was clipped by 2 bases and J by 0 bases; unmatched bases: 4. The CDR3 is CASSLWEGSSYNEQFF. The CDR3 DNA reads as TGTGCCAGCAGCTTATGGGAGGGGAGCTCCTACAATGAGCAGTTCTTC.

This rearrangement joins TRBV18 to TRBJ1-1, with 7 bases that match TRBD1. The ends lost 6 bases at V and 1 base at J; junction bases unmatched: 5. This CDR3 is built from 14 residues. The germline gives CDR1 KGHSH, CDR2 LQKENI. As DNA, the CDR3 is TGTGCCAGCTCTTACAGGGGTGAGAACACTGAAGCTTTCTTT. Amino acids: CASSYRGENTEAFF.

The chain joins TRBV11-2 to TRBJ2-3; 7 bases agree with TRBD1. Germline V gene data show CDR1 as SGHAT and CDR2 as FQNNGV. The CDR3 has 14 residues. V gave up 3 bases and J gave up 4 bases; unmatched junction bases: 4. Written as DNA, the CDR3 is TGTGCCAGCAGCTTGATGACAGGGTCAGATACGCAGTATTTT. This gives the protein CASSLMTGSDTQYF. The whole variable domain, remainder taken from reference TRBV11-2 and TRBJ2-3, is EAGVAQSPRYKIIEKRQSVAFWCNPISGHATLYWYQQILGQGPKLLIQFQNNGVVDDSQLPKDRFSAERLKGVDSTLKIQPAKLEDSAVYLCASSLMTGSDTQYFGPGTRLTVL.